This entry lists 17 T cell receptor beta chains sequenced from one sample in a study of blood T cell repertoires in COVID-19. TCRdb's table, derived via immunoSEQ multiplex PCR, lists solely in-frame clones and lacks some. The sample comprises 250,000 to 350,000 clones, around 90% of which are singletons, and 2.2% rests with the top ten. Sequenced material: peripheral blood. These receptors all stem from a woman between 50 and 59 years old who had recovered from COVID-19.

The rearrangement uses TRBV7-2 and TRBJ1-1, with 7 positions matching TRBD1. This CDR3 has 14 amino acids. V was pared by 4 bases and J by 5 bases, with 7 bases of the junction left unmatched. In germline, CDR1 is SGHTA, CDR2 FQGNSA. The CDR3 reads CASSSQGGRTEAFF. The CDR3 DNA reads TGTGCCAGCAGCTCACAAGGGGGCAGGACTGAAGCTTTCTTT.

On this clone itself: Other DNA sequences of this sample code for an identical CDR3. The chain is built from TRBV11-2 and TRBJ1-2; 9 positions agree with TRBD1. There are 15 residues in the CDR3. Trimming cost V 3 bases and J 2 bases; bases outside gene matches: 4. Germline CDR1 reads SGHAT; CDR2 reads FQNNGV. This CDR3 reads CASSFPGQGNYGYTF. The CDR3 DNA reads as TGTGCCAGCAGCTTTCCGGGACAGGGAAACTATGGCTACACCTTC.

The chain recombines TRBV6-5 with TRBJ2-3; TRBD2 matches 10 bases. V dropped 7 bases and J dropped 4; count of bases not matched to a gene: 8. The germline CDR1 and CDR2 sequences are MNHEY and SVGAGI. The CDR3 is 15 residues long. CDR3 residues: CASTVSGGAADTQYF. In DNA, the CDR3 is TGTGCCAGCACCGTAAGCGGGGGGGCCGCAGATACGCAGTATTTT.

This chain joins TRBV5-1 and TRBJ1-1, with a tentative D call TRBD1 (5 bases). The germline V and J ends were trimmed by 4 bases and 4 bases, with 17 bases remaining between them. The CDR3 has 15 residues. Germline V gene lookup returns CDR1 SGHRS and CDR2 YFSETQ. The CDR3 loop is CASSPRPGQGTEAFF. The DNA for the CDR3 is TGCGCCAGCAGCCCTCGGCCCGGGCAGGGCACTGAAGCTTTCTTT. The complete variable domain, with remaining parts taken from reference TRBV5-1 and TRBJ1-1, reads KAGVTQTPRYLIKTRGQQVTLSCSPISGHRSVSWYQQTPGQGLQFLFEYFSETQRNKGNFPGRFSGRQFSNSRSEMNVSTLELGDSALYLCASSPRPGQGTEAFFGQGTRLTVV.

The chain joins TRBV18 to TRBJ1-5; D is perhaps TRBD1 (6 bases). Trimming pared 3 bases from V and 2 bases from J, leaving 11 bases between. Germline CDR1 KGHSH, CDR2 LQKENI. The CDR3 covers 15 residues. CDR3 in DNA: TGTGCCAGCTCACCGTCCAGGGGTGGCAATCAGCCCCAGCATTTT. Translated, it gives CASSPSRGGNQPQHF.

This clone was seen a few times. Other DNA variants within this sample encode the same CDR3. V gene TRBV12-3 or TRBV12-4 combines with J gene TRBJ1-1; 8 bases fit TRBD1. V was clipped by 6 bases and J by 1 base; unmatched bases: 1. The CDR3 is 13 amino acids. The CDR3 sequence is CASRGQGNTEAFF. The CDR3, as DNA: TGTGCCAGCAGAGGACAGGGGAACACTGAAGCTTTCTTT.

This chain links TRBV2 with TRBJ2-5; 11 bases line up with TRBD2. J lost 5 bases, V lost 0 bases, and 5 bases had no gene match. CDR1 SNHLY and CDR2 FYNNEI come from the germline V gene. The CDR3 spans 16 residues. Here the CDR3 DNA reads TGTGCCAGCAGTGAAGCTAGCGGGGGGGCGGACGAGACCCAGTACTTC. As protein: CASSEASGGADETQYF.

The chain links TRBV2 to TRBJ1-4; D remains ambiguous. The V and J ends lost 5 bases and 5 bases respectively, with 9 bases between them. Germline V gene data show CDR1 as SNHLY and CDR2 as FYNNEI. The CDR3 covers 13 residues. CDR3: CASSKNGNEKLFF. CDR3 nucleotide sequence: TGTGCCAGCAGTAAGAACGGGAATGAAAAACTGTTTTTT.

This clone was counted a few times. The chain is built from TRBV5-1 and TRBJ2-7; 12 bases agree with TRBD2. The CDR3 is made up of 15 amino acids. Trimming cost V 2 bases and J 7 bases; bases outside gene matches: 7. Germline CDR1 and CDR2: SGHRS and YFSETQ. The CDR3 loop is CASSFWTSGIGEQYF. In nucleotides, the CDR3 is TGCGCCAGCAGCTTCTGGACTAGCGGGATCGGAGAGCAGTACTTC.

This sequence joins TRBV28 and TRBJ1-3; 7 bases line up with TRBD1. CDR1 is MDHEN, CDR2 SYDVKM, per germline. V was pared by 4 bases and J by 2 bases, with 11 bases of the junction left unmatched. The CDR3 is 17 residues long. CDR3 sequence reads: CASSSTTGWSAGNTIYF. The CDR3 region has the DNA TGTGCCAGCAGTTCGACGACAGGGTGGTCGGCTGGAAACACCATATATTTT.

This chain uses TRBV6-2 or TRBV6-3 with TRBJ1-4; D perhaps matches TRBD1 (6 bases). In germline, CDR1 is MNHEY, CDR2 SVGEGT. The CDR3 is 15 amino acids. Trimming took off 4 bases at V and 6 bases at J, with 15 bases between the two ends. The DNA for the CDR3 is TGTGCCAGCAGTTTCACAGGGCGGGCTGATGAAAAACTGTTTTTT. Translation: CASSFTGRADEKLFF.

The V and J genes are TRBV9 and TRBJ2-7; possibly TRBD1 for D (6 bases). V lost 5 bases and J lost 4, with 16 bases in between. The CDR3 totals 14 residues. Germline V gene data show CDR1 as SGDLS and CDR2 as YYNGEE. CDR3 residues: CASSRDRFPYEQYF. The CDR3 coding sequence is TGTGCCAGCAGTCGCGACAGGTTCCCTTACGAGCAGTACTTC. Looking up the rest from reference TRBV9 and TRBJ2-7 gives the full variable domain: DSGVTQTPKHLITATGQRVTLRCSPRSGDLSVYWYQQSLDQGLQFLIQYYNGEERAKGNILERFSAQQFPDLHSELNLSSLELGDSALYFCASSRDRFPYEQYFGPGTRLTVT.

This sequence joins TRBV5-1 and TRBJ2-1, with 9 bases aligning to TRBD2. The V and J ends lost 2 bases and 7 bases, in that order; junction bases with no gene match: 10. Germline lookup yields CDR1 SGHRS and CDR2 YFSETQ. The CDR3 is 16 residues long. The CDR3 spells CASSLDLAGAGNEQFF. The CDR3 DNA reads TGCGCCAGCAGCTTAGATTTAGCGGGGGCGGGGAATGAGCAGTTCTTC.

V usage is TRBV11-3 and J usage is TRBJ2-3; TRBD2 agrees at 11 bases. The CDR3 spans 16 residues. Germline V gene lookup returns CDR1 SGHNT and CDR2 YENEEA. V shed 1 base and J 5 bases; nucleotides not matched to a gene: 5. The CDR3 region is CASSLGLAGTRDTQYF. CDR3 sequence (DNA): TGTGCCAGCAGCTTAGGACTAGCGGGGACCCGAGATACGCAGTATTTT.

The sample holds a few counts of this clone. This chain joins TRBV24-1 and TRBJ1-1, with 8 bases aligning to TRBD1. The trim removed 4 bases at V and 5 bases at J, leaving 5 bases unmatched. The CDR3 runs 14 residues. Germline assignment: CDR1 KGHDR and CDR2 SFDVKD. The CDR3 reads CATSEGQGETEAFF. The CDR3 nucleotides are TGTGCCACCAGTGAAGGACAGGGTGAAACTGAAGCTTTCTTT.

The chain couples TRBV21-1 to TRBJ1-2. TRBV21-1 is a known pseudogene. This CDR3 contains 12 residues. This CDR3 is CASSKEEGGYTF. The CDR3, as DNA: TGTGCCAGCAGCAAAGAAGAGGGTGGCTACACCTTC.

This chain connects TRBV11-1 to TRBJ2-2; no clear D. Germline V gene sequence: CDR1 SGHAT, CDR2 FQDESV (reference sequence). The CDR3 covers 14 residues. V lost 3 bases and J 4 bases, leaving 9 bases between the germline ends. The CDR3 here is CASSFRSGTGELFF. The CDR3 DNA sequence: TGTGCCAGCAGCTTCAGGTCAGGCACCGGGGAGCTGTTTTTT.